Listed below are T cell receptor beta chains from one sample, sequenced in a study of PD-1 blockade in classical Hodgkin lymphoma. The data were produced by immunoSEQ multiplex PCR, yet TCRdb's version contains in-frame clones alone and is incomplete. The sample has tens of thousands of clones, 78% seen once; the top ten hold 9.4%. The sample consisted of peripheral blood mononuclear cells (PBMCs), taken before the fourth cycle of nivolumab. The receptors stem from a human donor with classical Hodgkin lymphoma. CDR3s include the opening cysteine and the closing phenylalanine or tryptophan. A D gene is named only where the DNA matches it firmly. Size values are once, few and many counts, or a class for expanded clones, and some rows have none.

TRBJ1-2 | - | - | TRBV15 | CATSSGTLNYGYTF | TGTGCCACCAGCAGCGGGACACTGAACTATGGCTACACCTTC
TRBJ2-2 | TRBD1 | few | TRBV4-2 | CASSREDRDTGELFF | TGTGCCAGCAGCCGAGAAGACAGGGACACCGGGGAGCTGTTTTTT
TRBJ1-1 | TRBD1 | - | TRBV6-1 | CASRFSRTGDTEAFF | TGTGCCAGCAGGTTTTCTAGGACAGGGGACACTGAAGCTTTCTTT
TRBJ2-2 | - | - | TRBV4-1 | CASSQGRVHTGELFF | TGCGCCAGCAGCCAAGGCAGGGTGCACACCGGGGAGCTGTTTTTT
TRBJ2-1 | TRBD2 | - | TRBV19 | CASSIISGISYNEQFF | TGTGCCAGTAGTATCATTAGCGGGATATCCTACAATGAGCAGTTCTTC
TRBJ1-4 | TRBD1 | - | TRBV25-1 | CASSGWTGYNEKLFF | TGTGCCAGCAGTGGATGGACAGGGTATAATGAAAAACTGTTTTTT
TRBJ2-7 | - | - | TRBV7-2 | CASSLEMGYEQYF | TGTGCCAGCAGCTTAGAGATGGGCTACGAGCAGTACTTC
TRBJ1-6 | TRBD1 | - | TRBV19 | CASSSRQGHNSPLHF | TGTGCCAGTAGCAGCCGACAGGGACATAATTCACCCCTCCACTTT
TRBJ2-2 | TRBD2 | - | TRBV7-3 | CASSLYGLAGGPNTGELFF | TGTGCCAGCAGCTTATATGGACTAGCGGGAGGGCCGAACACCGGGGAGCTGTTTTTT
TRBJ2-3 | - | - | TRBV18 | CASSTSTSSTDTQYF | TGTGCCAGCTCAACCTCAACGTCAAGCACAGATACGCAGTATTTT
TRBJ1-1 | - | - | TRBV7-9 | CASSLDERGTEAFF | TGTGCCAGCAGCTTAGATGAAAGGGGCACTGAAGCTTTCTTT
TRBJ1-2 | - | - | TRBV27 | CASSLYPLYGYTF | TGTGCCAGCAGTTTATATCCACTGTATGGCTACACCTTC
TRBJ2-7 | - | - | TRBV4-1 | CASSQATGRTYEQYF | TGCGCCAGCAGCCAAGCGACAGGTCGAACCTACGAGCAGTACTTC
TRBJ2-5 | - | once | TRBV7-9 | CASSFLPGETQYF | TGTGCCAGCAGCTTTTTACCGGGAGAGACCCAGTACTTC
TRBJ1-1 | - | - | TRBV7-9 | CASSLSPTGSRTEAFF | TGTGCCAGCAGCTTAAGCCCAACAGGGTCTCGCACTGAAGCTTTCTTT
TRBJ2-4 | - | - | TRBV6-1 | CASSDYSPNIQYF | TGTGCCAGCAGTGACTACAGTCCAAACATTCAGTACTTC
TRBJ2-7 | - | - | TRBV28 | CATPPSTVVYRSRAYEQYF | TGTGCCACCCCCCCTTCTACGGTGGTCTACCGGTCGAGGGCCTACGAGCAGTACTTC
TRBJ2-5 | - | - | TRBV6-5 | CASSHQGGKETQYF | TGTGCCAGCAGCCATCAAGGGGGGAAAGAGACCCAGTACTTC
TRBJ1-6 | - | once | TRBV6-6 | CASGQGSSPLHF | TGTGCCAGCGGGCAGGGTTCTTCACCCCTCCACTTT
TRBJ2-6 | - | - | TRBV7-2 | CASSLSGSGANVLTF | TGTGCCAGCAGCTTATCCGGCTCTGGGGCCAACGTCCTGACTTTC
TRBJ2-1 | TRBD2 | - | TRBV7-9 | CASSLVGLAGDNEQFF | TGTGCCAGCAGCTTAGTGGGACTAGCGGGAGACAATGAGCAGTTCTTC
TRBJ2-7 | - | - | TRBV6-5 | CASSPAGTSEREQYF | TGTGCCAGCAGCCCCGCCGGGACCTCCGAGAGGGAGCAGTACTTC
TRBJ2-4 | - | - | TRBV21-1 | CASSIRGAYIQYF | TGTGCCAGCAGCATCCGGGGGGCATACATTCAGTACTTC
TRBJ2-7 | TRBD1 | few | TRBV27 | CASSTHRQGVSYEQYF | TGTGCCAGCAGTACCCATCGACAGGGGGTTTCCTACGAGCAGTACTTC
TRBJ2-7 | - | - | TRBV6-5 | CASSSQYEQYF | TGTGCCAGCAGTTCCCAGTACGAGCAGTACTTC
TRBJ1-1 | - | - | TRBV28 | CASSLSPGSGNTEAFF | TGTGCCAGCAGTTTATCCCCAGGCTCGGGGAACACTGAAGCTTTCTTT
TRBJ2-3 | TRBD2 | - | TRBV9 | CASTRASGSADTQYF | TGTGCCAGCACAAGGGCTAGCGGGAGCGCAGATACGCAGTATTTT
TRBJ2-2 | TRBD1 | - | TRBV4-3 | CASSQGGTGVIGELFF | TGCGCCAGCAGCCAAGGAGGGACAGGGGTTATCGGGGAGCTGTTTTTT
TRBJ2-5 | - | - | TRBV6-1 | CASKSTVGETQYF | TGTGCCAGCAAGTCGACAGTTGGGGAGACCCAGTACTTC
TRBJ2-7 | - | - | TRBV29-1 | CSVASSASEQYF | TGCAGCGTTGCCTCGTCCGCTAGCGAGCAGTACTTC
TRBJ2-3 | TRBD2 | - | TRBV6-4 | CASSDLAGPRGDTQYF | TGTGCCAGCAGTGACCTAGCGGGTCCCCGAGGAGATACGCAGTATTTT
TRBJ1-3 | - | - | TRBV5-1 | CASSLPAGNTIYF | TGCGCCAGCAGCCTCCCGGCTGGAAACACCATATATTTT
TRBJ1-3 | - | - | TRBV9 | CASSGGQVGNTIYF | TGTGCCAGCAGCGGGGGGCAGGTTGGAAACACCATATATTTT
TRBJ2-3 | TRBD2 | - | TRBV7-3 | CASSLRASGAGDTQYF | TGTGCCAGCAGCTTAAGGGCTAGCGGGGCAGGAGATACGCAGTATTTT
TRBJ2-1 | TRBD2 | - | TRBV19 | CASSPLAGGPSREQFF | TGTGCCAGTAGTCCCCTTGCGGGAGGGCCCTCGCGTGAGCAGTTCTTC
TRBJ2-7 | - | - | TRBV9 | CASSAGVQGSYEQYF | TGTGCCAGCAGCGCAGGCGTCCAAGGCTCCTACGAGCAGTACTTC
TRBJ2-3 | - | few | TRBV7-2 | CASRSRGSTQYF | TGTGCCAGCAGGTCCAGAGGCTCTACGCAGTATTTT
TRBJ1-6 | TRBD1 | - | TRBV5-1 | CASSPGTGGLISPLHF | TGCGCCAGCAGCCCCGGGACAGGGGGATTGATTTCACCCCTCCACTTT
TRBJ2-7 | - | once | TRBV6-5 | CASSYSRDTQNQYF | TGTGCCAGCAGTTACTCGAGGGACACTCAAAACCAGTACTTC
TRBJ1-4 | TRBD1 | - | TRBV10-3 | CAISDPDRGHEKLFF | TGTGCCATCAGTGACCCGGACAGGGGTCATGAAAAACTGTTTTTT
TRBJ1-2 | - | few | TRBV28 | CASSQPLGYTF | TGTGCCAGCAGTCAACCCCTGGGCTACACCTTC
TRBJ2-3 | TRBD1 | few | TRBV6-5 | CASSGTGADTQYF | TGTGCCAGCAGTGGGACAGGGGCAGATACGCAGTATTTT
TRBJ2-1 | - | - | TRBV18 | CASSPPGVNEQFF | TGTGCCAGCTCACCACCTGGGGTCAATGAGCAGTTCTTC
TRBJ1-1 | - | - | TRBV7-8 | CASSLDTGSTEAFF | TGTGCCAGCAGCTTGGACACAGGGAGCACTGAAGCTTTCTTT
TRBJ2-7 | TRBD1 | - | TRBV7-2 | CASSLAGGQGYEQYF | TGTGCCAGCAGCTTAGCGGGGGGACAGGGTTACGAGCAGTACTTC
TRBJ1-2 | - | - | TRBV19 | CASIALGGREGSGYTF | TGTGCCAGTATAGCCCTTGGGGGCCGGGAAGGATCTGGCTACACCTTC
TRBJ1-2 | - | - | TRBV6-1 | CASSVRTPYGYTF | TGTGCCAGCAGTGTGAGGACTCCCTATGGCTACACCTTC
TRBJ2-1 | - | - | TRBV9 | CASSVAGIEQFF | TGTGCCAGCAGCGTAGCAGGTATTGAGCAGTTCTTC
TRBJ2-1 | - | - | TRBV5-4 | CASSLGGLHNEQFF | TGTGCCAGCAGCTTGGGAGGACTCCACAATGAGCAGTTCTTC
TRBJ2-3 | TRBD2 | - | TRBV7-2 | CASSLGGRDTDTQYF | TGTGCCAGCAGCTTGGGCGGGAGGGACACAGATACGCAGTATTTT
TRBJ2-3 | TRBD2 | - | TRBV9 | CASSVYELSGRTSTDTQYF | TGTGCCAGCAGCGTATACGAGTTGAGCGGGAGAACTAGCACAGATACGCAGTATTTT
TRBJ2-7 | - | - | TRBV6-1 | CASTTDLGIYEQYF | TGTGCCAGCACCACGGACCTAGGGATCTACGAGCAGTACTTC
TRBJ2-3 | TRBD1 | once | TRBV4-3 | CASSQANRVRGFTGTDTQYF | TGCGCCAGCAGCCAAGCAAACAGGGTCAGGGGGTTCACAGGCACAGATACGCAGTATTTT